This TCR beta chain was captured by sequencing in a study of Graves' ophthalmopathy and Graves' hyperthyroidism. As diagnostic evidence, clinical symptoms, serum thyroxine, TRAb, thyroid ultrasound and orbital computed tomography were relied upon. Isolation of PBMCs was performed using over 8.5 ml of fresh peripheral blood. Germline V gene data show CDR1 as MNHNS and CDR2 as SASEGT. The CDR3 runs to 14 residues. The V end was cut by 6 bases, the J end by 1 base, with 13 bases between. Amplified material comprised TCR beta CDR3 regions derived from RNA transcripts. A first-round RT-PCR used HTBI primers, followed by a second-round multiplex PCR. MiXCR, applied by TCRdb to the multiplex PCR reads, yields one record per CDR3 protein. The data hold about 410,000 distinct CDR3 sequences, with around 16% observed a single time. Details on this clonotype: Antigen: not known.

Study results and limitations: The model forecast ophthalmopathy progression, reaching 60% to 71% sensitivity and approximately 72% specificity. Researchers report that a 13-signature model separated ophthalmopathy from stable hyperthyroidism, posting around 86% sensitivity and roughly 81% specificity.

The TCR sequence derives from a woman younger than 30 with Graves' ophthalmopathy. This chain joins TRBV6-1 and TRBJ2-7; weak D call: TRBD1 (6 bases). The sample was peripheral blood. CDR3 coding DNA: TGTGCCAGCAGGTTCAGGGGCTTGTCCTACGAGCAGTACTTC. Protein sequence: CASRFRGLSYEQYF.